This TCR beta chain was identified in a study of beta chain features in type 1 diabetes. TCRB transcripts that were expressed got sequenced, as all of the isolated RNA had been reverse transcribed. TCRdb keeps only in-frame clones here, not all; method: immunoSEQ multiplex PCR. This table holds hundreds of thousands of clones, roughly 16% found once. Sorting that relied on CD45RO/CCR7/CD25/CD127/CD95/CD27 yielded CD4+ naive, central memory, regulatory and stem cell-like memory cells. Purities over 98% were achieved in all sorted populations. This TCR was sampled from a man aged 18 to 30 in good health. The sequencing input was naive CD4+ T cells from blood.

Written as DNA, the CDR3 is TGTGCCAGTACAGGCAGCAGTTTTGGAGGCTACACCTTC. Translation: CASTGSSFGGYTF. The chain recombines TRBV19 with TRBJ1-2; D is uncertain. V was cut by 7 bases and J by 8 bases, with 17 bases left in between. Germline V lookup: CDR1 LNHDA, CDR2 SQIVND (reference sequence). The CDR3 sequence is 13 residues long.